Below are 19 T cell receptor beta chains sequenced from a single sample in a study of blood T cell repertoires in COVID-19. The data were produced by immunoSEQ multiplex PCR, yet TCRdb's version contains in-frame clones alone and is incomplete. The sample records 200,000 to 250,000 clones, about 85% being singletons. Sequencing was done on a sample of peripheral blood. The receptors originated from a woman between 45 and 65 years old with COVID-19, enrolled during active disease.

The chain has TRBV5-1 and TRBJ2-2, with D tentatively TRBD1 (5 bases). Germline V gene lookup returns CDR1 SGHRS and CDR2 YFSETQ. Trimming took 4 bases from V and 6 from J, leaving 13 bases between them. The CDR3 is 14 amino acids. CDR3 DNA: TGCGCCAGCAGCCCCCTGGCAGGGCCCGGGGAGCTGTTTTTT. This sequence encodes CASSPLAGPGELFF.

The V call is TRBV19, the J call TRBJ1-1; 11 bases map to TRBD1. The V gene end was trimmed by 9 bases and the J gene end by 6 bases; junction bases not matched to a gene: 6. Germline CDR1 and CDR2: LNHDA and SQIVND (reference sequence). The CDR3 spans 13 residues. The CDR3 reads CASLGQGASEAFF. The CDR3, as DNA: TGTGCCAGCCTAGGACAGGGGGCCTCTGAAGCTTTCTTT.

In its sample, this clone was seen once. The CDR3 region is CASSEWGLGQGGTGYTF. In nucleotides, the CDR3 is TGTGCCAGCAGTGAATGGGGTTTGGGGCAGGGAGGGACGGGCTACACCTTC. The chain carries TRBV6-1 and TRBJ1-2, with D perhaps matching TRBD1 (5 bases). This CDR3 has 17 amino acids. Trimming left V 2 bases short and J 8 bases short, with 24 bases between. CDR1 and CDR2 (germline): MNHNS, SASEGT.

The chain carries TRBV28 and TRBJ1-1; 8 bases fit TRBD1. CDR1 and CDR2 from the germline V gene are MDHEN and SYDVKM. Germline trimming cut 6 bases from V and 8 bases from J; bases unmatched to any gene: 11. The CDR3 runs to 14 residues. In DNA, the CDR3 is TGTGCCAGCAGACAGGGGGGCGATAAACCGGAAGCTTTCTTT. Its translation: CASRQGGDKPEAFF.

The rearrangement uses TRBV18 and TRBJ2-1; 9 bases fit TRBD1. CDR3 length: 17 amino acids. The germline V gene has CDR1 KGHSH and CDR2 LQKENI. J lost 6 bases, V lost 5 bases, and 14 bases had no gene match. CDR3 in DNA: TGTGCCAGCTCATCCACCGCCGGGACAGGGACCCCCAATGAGCAGTTCTTC. It specifies CASSSTAGTGTPNEQFF.

The chain couples TRBV5-4 to TRBJ2-3, with 9 positions matching TRBD1. Trimming removed 4 bases from V and 3 bases from J; junction bases left unmatched: 6. Germline assignment: CDR1 SGHNT and CDR2 YYREEE (reference sequence). The length of the CDR3 is 15 residues. CDR3 sequence reads: CASSPWDRVTDTQYF. CDR3 coding DNA: TGTGCCAGCAGCCCCTGGGACAGGGTAACAGATACGCAGTATTTT.

The gene calls are TRBV28 and TRBJ2-1; the D is unclear. The CDR3 has 14 residues. Per germline, CDR1 MDHEN and CDR2 SYDVKM. The V end was cut by 8 bases, the J end by 6 bases, with 17 bases between. The CDR3 region has the DNA TGTGCCAGCCGAACCCCTCTTAGCCGCAATGAGCAGTTCTTC. Protein product: CASRTPLSRNEQFF.

V and J are TRBV6-1 and TRBJ1-4; D is unclear. Germline CDR1 and CDR2: MNHNS and SASEGT. The germline V and J ends were trimmed by 0 bases and 8 bases, with 10 bases remaining between them. The CDR3 is made up of 14 amino acids. The CDR3 loop is CASSEAGWEEKLFF. The CDR3 nucleotides are TGTGCCAGCAGTGAAGCGGGGTGGGAGGAAAAACTGTTTTTT.

This sequence joins TRBV25-1 and TRBJ1-4; 8 bases are shared with TRBD1. The CDR3 is 15 amino acids. V was pared by 6 bases and J by 7 bases, with 10 bases of the junction left unmatched. In germline, CDR1 is MGHDK, CDR2 SYGVNS. In DNA form, the CDR3 reads TGTGCCAGCAGCGACACCGGACAGGGCGGTGAAAAACTGTTTTTT. This codes for CASSDTGQGGEKLFF.

The genes are TRBV2 and TRBJ2-2, with 11 bases identical to TRBD2. The CDR3 length is 17 residues. Trimming cost V 4 bases and J 5 bases; bases outside gene matches: 9. Germline V CDR1 and CDR2: SNHLY, FYNNEI. CDR3 region: CASSVRGLAATTGELFF. The CDR3 DNA is TGTGCCAGCAGTGTAAGGGGACTAGCGGCCACGACCGGGGAGCTGTTTTTT.

For the CDR3, the DNA is TGTGCCACCCGGGACAGGGGTAATTCACCCCTCCACTTT. Protein sequence: CATRDRGNSPLHF. The V call is TRBV19, the J call TRBJ1-6, with 10 bases aligning to TRBD1. V shed 10 bases and J 6 bases; nucleotides not matched to a gene: 3. This CDR3 is 13 amino acids long. CDR1 LNHDA and CDR2 SQIVND come from the germline V gene (reference sequence).

This sequence joins TRBV11-2 and TRBJ2-1, with D unclear. CDR1 and CDR2 from the germline V gene are SGHAT and FQNNGV. V was shortened by 1 base and J by 0 bases, with 7 bases between the two germline ends. The CDR3 is made up of 15 amino acids. This CDR3 is CASSLVTSSYNEQFF. The CDR3 DNA reads TGTGCCAGCAGCTTAGTTACGAGCTCCTACAATGAGCAGTTCTTC.

The genes are TRBV2 and TRBJ2-3; D call uncertain. CDR3 length: 12 residues. The V and J ends lost 6 bases and 6 bases respectively, with 10 bases between them. Germline-derived CDR1 and CDR2 are SNHLY and FYNNEI. CDR3 amino acids: CASRQNADTQYF. CDR3 DNA: TGTGCCAGCAGACAGAACGCCGATACGCAGTATTTT.

V usage is TRBV3-1 (or the pseudogene TRBV3-2) and J usage is TRBJ2-3; D is unresolved. The CDR3 is 13 residues long. The V and J ends lost 1 base and 7 bases respectively, with 9 bases between them. The V gene's germline CDR1 is LGHDT and CDR2 YNNKEL (reference sequence). CDR3 nucleotides: TGTGCCAGCAGCCAAGCTCAGTCTTATACGCAGTATTTT. Amino acid sequence: CASSQAQSYTQYF.

This rearrangement joins TRBV10-2 to TRBJ2-1; TRBD2 aligns across 9 bases. The CDR3 has 16 amino acids. The V gene end was trimmed by 0 bases and the J gene end by 7 bases; junction bases not matched to a gene: 7. CDR1 and CDR2 from the germline V gene are WSHSY and SAAADI. CDR3 in DNA: TGCGCCAGCAGTGAGTCGCGGGTAGCGGGGGATAATGAGCAGTTCTTC. Amino acids: CASSESRVAGDNEQFF.

V gene TRBV11-3 combines with J gene TRBJ2-1; 9 nucleotides agree with TRBD2. The J segment lost 10 bases and the V segment lost 5 bases, leaving 15 bases of the junction unmatched. CDR3 length equals 16 residues. Germline values: CDR1 SGHNT, CDR2 YENEEA. The CDR3 DNA reads TGTGCCAGCAGCCGGTTAACTCCGGGACTAGCATGGGAGCAGTTCTTC. It encodes CASSRLTPGLAWEQFF. Full variable domain (missing parts from reference TRBV11-3 and TRBJ2-1): EAGVVQSPRYKIIEKKQPVAFWCNPISGHNTLYWYLQNLGQGPELLIRYENEEAVDDSQLPKDRFSAERLKGVDSTLKIQPAELGDSAVYLCASSRLTPGLAWEQFFGPGTRLTVL.

V usage is TRBV18 and J usage is TRBJ1-5; a possible D gene is TRBD1 (6 bases). V shed 3 bases and J shed 3 bases, with 9 bases lying between them. CDR1 KGHSH and CDR2 LQKENI come from the germline V gene. CDR3 length equals 14 residues. The CDR3 protein is CASSPQGLNQPQHF. As DNA, the CDR3 is TGTGCCAGCTCACCCCAGGGGCTCAATCAGCCCCAGCATTTT.

V usage is TRBV4-3 and J usage is TRBJ1-3; unclear D gene. The CDR3 is 16 amino acids. Germline lookup yields CDR1 LGHNA and CDR2 YSLEER. V was trimmed by 0 bases and J by 0 bases, leaving 9 bases between them. CDR3 DNA: TGCGCCAGCAGCCAAGATCGGTGGAGCTCTGGAAACACCATATATTTT. Encoded protein: CASSQDRWSSGNTIYF.

CDR3 amino acids: CASSLSESGELFF. The CDR3, as DNA: TGTGCCAGCAGCTTAAGTGAGTCCGGGGAGCTGTTTTTT. The chain is built from TRBV7-8 and TRBJ2-2, with D unresolved. The V and J ends lost 2 bases and 6 bases respectively, with 7 bases between them. Germline CDR1 reads SGHVS; CDR2 reads FQNEAQ. The CDR3 is 13 residues long.